These 8 T cell receptor beta chains came from one sample sequenced in a study of T cells in localized non-small cell lung cancer. Here immunoSEQ multiplex PCR was the method, and the copy in TCRdb shows in-frame clones only, minus some. The sample yields tens of thousands of clones, roughly 94% seen once. The specimen was peripheral blood, collected before any cancer treatment. The receptors stem from a woman aged 40 to 75 with stage I lung adenocarcinoma.

The rearrangement links TRBV28 to TRBJ1-2; perhaps TRBD1 as D (6 bases). CDR1 is MDHEN, CDR2 SYDVKM, per germline. V was clipped by 9 bases and J by 4 bases, with 12 bases between them. The CDR3 totals 12 residues. The CDR3 here is CASGRGGYGYTF. For the CDR3, the DNA is TGTGCCAGTGGAAGGGGGGGCTATGGCTACACCTTC.

This sequence joins TRBV7-2 and TRBJ2-1; no clear D gene. Germline V gives CDR1 SGHTA, CDR2 FQGNSA. Trimming took off 0 bases at V and 6 bases at J, with 12 bases between the two ends. The CDR3 spans 15 residues. CDR3 sequence: CASSLAADVGNEQFF. The CDR3 DNA reads TGTGCCAGCAGCTTAGCGGCTGACGTAGGCAATGAGCAGTTCTTC.

The chain has TRBV6-5 and TRBJ2-7; TRBD1 is a possible D gene (5 bases). Germline V gives CDR1 MNHEY, CDR2 SVGAGI. V was cut by 2 bases and J by 9 bases, with 14 bases left in between. The CDR3 runs 13 residues. The CDR3 bases are TGTGCCAGCAGTTACCCCAATGGAGACAGGCAGTACTTC. As protein: CASSYPNGDRQYF.

This rearrangement joins TRBV7-9 to TRBJ1-5; TRBD1 is a possible D gene (5 bases). Trimming left V 2 bases short and J 1 base short, with 12 bases between. Germline V lookup: CDR1 SEHNR, CDR2 FQNEAQ (reference sequence). CDR3 length: 16 residues. The CDR3 bases are TGTGCCAGCAGCTTACCCAGGGATGAAAGCAATCAGCCCCAGCATTTT. Its translation is CASSLPRDESNQPQHF. Combining the CDR3 with reference TRBV7-9 and TRBJ1-5 gives the whole variable domain DTGVSQNPRHKITKRGQNVTFRCDPISEHNRLYWYRQTLGQGPEFLTYFQNEAQLEKSRLLSDRFSAERPKGSFSTLEIQRTEQGDSAMYLCASSLPRDESNQPQHFGDGTRLSIL.

The chain combines TRBV4-1 with TRBJ2-5; D might be TRBD2 (5 bases). Germline V lookup: CDR1 MGHRA, CDR2 YSYEKL. The CDR3 is 17 amino acids. Between the trimmed V and J ends, which lost 0 bases and 4 bases, there was a span of 18 bases. In DNA form, the CDR3 reads TGCGCCAGCAGCCAAGAACCGGACTCAGGACGGGGAGAGACCCAGTACTTC. It yields the protein CASSQEPDSGRGETQYF.

This clone occurred a few times. This chain uses TRBV7-2 with TRBJ1-6; D is perhaps TRBD1 (6 bases). Between the trimmed V and J ends, which lost 1 base and 7 bases, there was a span of 14 bases. The CDR3 has 16 residues. Germline V gene sequence: CDR1 SGHTA, CDR2 FQGNSA. The CDR3 DNA reads TGTGCCAGCAGCTTAGTCGGGCCAGGGGCGAATTCACCCCTCCACTTT. It is translated as CASSLVGPGANSPLHF.

The V and J genes are TRBV27 and TRBJ1-2; D unresolved. This CDR3 has 11 amino acids. From germline, CDR1 is MNHEY and CDR2 SMNVEV (reference sequence). The V end lost 3 bases, the J end lost 5 bases, and 4 bases lay between the germline ends. The CDR3 DNA follows: TGTGCCAGCAGTTTCGGTTATGGCTACACCTTC. As protein: CASSFGYGYTF.

This sequence joins TRBV28 and TRBJ1-2, with D unclear. V lost 5 bases, J lost 5 bases, and 9 bases lay in between. This CDR3 comprises 12 residues. CDR1 is MDHEN and CDR2 is SYDVKM in the germline V gene. The CDR3 region has the DNA TGTGCCAGCAGTCCGGAGGGATATGGCTACACCTTC. As protein: CASSPEGYGYTF.